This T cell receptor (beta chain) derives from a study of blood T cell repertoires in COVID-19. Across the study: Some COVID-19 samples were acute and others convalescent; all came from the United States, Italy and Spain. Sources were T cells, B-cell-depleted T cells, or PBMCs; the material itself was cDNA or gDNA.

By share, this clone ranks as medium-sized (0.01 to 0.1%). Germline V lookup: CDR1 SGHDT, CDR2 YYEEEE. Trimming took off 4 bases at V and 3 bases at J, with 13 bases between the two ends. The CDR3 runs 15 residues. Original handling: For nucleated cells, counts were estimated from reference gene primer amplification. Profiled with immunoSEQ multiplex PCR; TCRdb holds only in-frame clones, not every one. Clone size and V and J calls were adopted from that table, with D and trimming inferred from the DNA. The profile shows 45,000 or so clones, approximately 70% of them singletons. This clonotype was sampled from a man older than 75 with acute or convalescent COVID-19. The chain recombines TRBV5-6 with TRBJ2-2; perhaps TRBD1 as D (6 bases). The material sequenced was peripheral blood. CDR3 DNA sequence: TGTGCCAGCAGCCAGGGACATTCTTACACCGGGGAGCTGTTTTTT. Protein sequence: CASSQGHSYTGELFF.